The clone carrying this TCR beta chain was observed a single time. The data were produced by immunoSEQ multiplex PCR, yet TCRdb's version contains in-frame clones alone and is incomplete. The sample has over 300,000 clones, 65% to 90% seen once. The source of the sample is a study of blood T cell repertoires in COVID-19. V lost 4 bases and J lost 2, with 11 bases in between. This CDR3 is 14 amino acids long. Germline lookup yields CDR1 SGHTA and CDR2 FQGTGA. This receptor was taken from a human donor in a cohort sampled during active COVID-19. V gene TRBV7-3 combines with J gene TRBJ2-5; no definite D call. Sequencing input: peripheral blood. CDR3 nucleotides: TGTGCCAGCAGCTCCCCCCTAGAACAAGAGACCCAGTACTTC. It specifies CASSSPLEQETQYF. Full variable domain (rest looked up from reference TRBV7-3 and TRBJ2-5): GAGVSQTPSNKVTEKGKYVELRCDPISGHTALYWYRQSLGQGPEFLIYFQGTGAADDSGLPNDRFFAVRPEGSVSTLKIQRTERGDSAVYLCASSSPLEQETQYFGPGTRLLVL.